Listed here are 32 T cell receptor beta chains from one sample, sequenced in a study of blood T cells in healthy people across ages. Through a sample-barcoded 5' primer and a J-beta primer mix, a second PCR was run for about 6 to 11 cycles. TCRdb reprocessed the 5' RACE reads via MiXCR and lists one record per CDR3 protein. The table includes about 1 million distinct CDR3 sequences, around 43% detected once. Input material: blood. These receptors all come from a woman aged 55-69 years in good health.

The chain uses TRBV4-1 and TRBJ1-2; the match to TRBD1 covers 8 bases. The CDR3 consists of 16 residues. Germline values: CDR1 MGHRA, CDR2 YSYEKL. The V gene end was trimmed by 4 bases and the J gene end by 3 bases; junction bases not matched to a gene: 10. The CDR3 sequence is CASSRRTGRQDYGYTF. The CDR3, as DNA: TGCGCCAGCAGCCGTCGGACAGGGAGACAGGACTATGGCTACACCTTC.

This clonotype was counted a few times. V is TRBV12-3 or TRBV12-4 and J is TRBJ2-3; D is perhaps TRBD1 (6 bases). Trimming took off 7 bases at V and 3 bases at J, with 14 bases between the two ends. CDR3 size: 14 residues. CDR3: CASTWTVATDTQYF. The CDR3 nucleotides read TGTGCCAGCACCTGGACAGTGGCAACAGATACGCAGTATTTT.

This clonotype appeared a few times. The CDR3 spells CASSPNEKLFF. As DNA, the CDR3 is TGTGCCAGCAGTCCTAATGAAAAACTGTTTTTT. V and J are TRBV7-9 and TRBJ1-4; D gene uncertain. This CDR3 contains 11 residues. The germline CDR1 and CDR2 sequences are SEHNR and FQNEAQ (reference sequence). Deletions cut 6 bases from V and 3 bases from J, with 2 bases between.

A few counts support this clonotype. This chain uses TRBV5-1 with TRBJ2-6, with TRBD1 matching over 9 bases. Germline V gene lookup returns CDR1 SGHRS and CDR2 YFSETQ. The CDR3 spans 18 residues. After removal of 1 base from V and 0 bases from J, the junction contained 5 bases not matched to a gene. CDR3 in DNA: TGCGCCAGCAGCTTGTCCGGGACAGGGACCTCTGGGGCCAACGTCCTGACTTTC. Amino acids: CASSLSGTGTSGANVLTF.

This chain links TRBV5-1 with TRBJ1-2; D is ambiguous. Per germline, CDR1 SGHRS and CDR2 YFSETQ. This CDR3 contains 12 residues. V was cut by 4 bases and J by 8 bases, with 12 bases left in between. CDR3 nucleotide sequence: TGCGCCAGCAGCCTGGATAAACGCGGCTACACCTTC. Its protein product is CASSLDKRGYTF. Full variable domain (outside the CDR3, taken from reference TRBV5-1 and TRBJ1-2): KAGVTQTPRYLIKTRGQQVTLSCSPISGHRSVSWYQQTPGQGLQFLFEYFSETQRNKGNFPGRFSGRQFSNSRSEMNVSTLELGDSALYLCASSLDKRGYTFGSGTRLTVV.

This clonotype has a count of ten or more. The CDR3 spells CASGRAYEQYF. The CDR3, as DNA: TGTGCCAGCGGGAGGGCCTACGAGCAGTACTTC. The rearrangement links TRBV6-5 to TRBJ2-7; TRBD2 agrees at 7 bases. J was trimmed by 2 bases and V by 8 bases; bases with no gene match: 0. The germline gives CDR1 MNHEY, CDR2 SVGAGI. This CDR3 is built from 11 residues.

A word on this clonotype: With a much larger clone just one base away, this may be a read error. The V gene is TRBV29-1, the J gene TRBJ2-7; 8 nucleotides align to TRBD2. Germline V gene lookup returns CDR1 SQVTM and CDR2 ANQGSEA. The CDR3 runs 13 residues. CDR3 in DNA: TGCAGCGGTGAAGGTCTAGCGGGCTACGAGCAGTACTTC. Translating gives CSGEGLAGYEQYF.

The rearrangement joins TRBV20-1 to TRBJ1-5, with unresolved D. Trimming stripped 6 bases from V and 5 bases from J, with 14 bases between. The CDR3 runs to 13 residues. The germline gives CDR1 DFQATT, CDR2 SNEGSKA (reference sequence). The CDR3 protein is CSAVLSVDQPQHF. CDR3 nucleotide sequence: TGCAGTGCCGTTCTTAGCGTTGATCAGCCCCAGCATTTT.

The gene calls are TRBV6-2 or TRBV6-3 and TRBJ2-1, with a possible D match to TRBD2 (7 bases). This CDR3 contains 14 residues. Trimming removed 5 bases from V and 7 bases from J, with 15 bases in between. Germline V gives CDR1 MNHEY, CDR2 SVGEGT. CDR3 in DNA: TGTGCCAGCAGTATACTAGCGAGGGGGAATGAGCAGTTCTTC. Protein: CASSILARGNEQFF.

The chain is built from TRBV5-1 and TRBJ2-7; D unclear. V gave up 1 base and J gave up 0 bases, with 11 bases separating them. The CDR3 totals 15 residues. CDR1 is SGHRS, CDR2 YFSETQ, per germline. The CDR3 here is CASSLWRSSSYEQYF. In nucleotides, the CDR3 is TGCGCCAGCAGCTTGTGGCGCAGCTCCTCCTACGAGCAGTACTTC.

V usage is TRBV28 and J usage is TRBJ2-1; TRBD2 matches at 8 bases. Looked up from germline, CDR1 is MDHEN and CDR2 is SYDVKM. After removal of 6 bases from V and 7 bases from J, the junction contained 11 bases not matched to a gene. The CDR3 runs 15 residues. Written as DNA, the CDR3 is TGTGCCAGCAGCCGGAGTAGCGGGACGCATAATGAGCAGTTCTTC. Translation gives CASSRSSGTHNEQFF.

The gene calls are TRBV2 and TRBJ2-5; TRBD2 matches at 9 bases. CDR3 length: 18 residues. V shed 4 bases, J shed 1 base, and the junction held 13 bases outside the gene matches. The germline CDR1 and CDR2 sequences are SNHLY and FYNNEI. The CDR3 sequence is CASSGLGLAVLAQETQYF. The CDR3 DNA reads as TGTGCCAGCAGTGGTCTGGGACTAGCCGTCCTGGCCCAAGAGACCCAGTACTTC.

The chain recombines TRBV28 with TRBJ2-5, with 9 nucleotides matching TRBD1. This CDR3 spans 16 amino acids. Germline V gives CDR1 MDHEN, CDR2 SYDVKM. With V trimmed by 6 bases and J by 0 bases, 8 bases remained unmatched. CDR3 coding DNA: TGTGCCAGCAGCCGGGGACAGGGAAAGTACCAAGAGACCCAGTACTTC. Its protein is CASSRGQGKYQETQYF.

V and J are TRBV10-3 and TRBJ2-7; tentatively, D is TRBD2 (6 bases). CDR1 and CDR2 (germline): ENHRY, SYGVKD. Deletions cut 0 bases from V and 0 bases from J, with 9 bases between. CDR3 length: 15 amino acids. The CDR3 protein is CAISESASDSYEQYF. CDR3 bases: TGTGCCATCAGTGAGTCGGCTAGCGACTCCTACGAGCAGTACTTC.

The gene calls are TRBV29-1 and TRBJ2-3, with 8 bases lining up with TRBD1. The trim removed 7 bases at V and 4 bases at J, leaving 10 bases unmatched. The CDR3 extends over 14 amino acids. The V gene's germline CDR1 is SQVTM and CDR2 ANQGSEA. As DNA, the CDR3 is TGCAGCGCCAACGGACAGGGTGTTGCAGATACGCAGTATTTT. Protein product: CSANGQGVADTQYF.

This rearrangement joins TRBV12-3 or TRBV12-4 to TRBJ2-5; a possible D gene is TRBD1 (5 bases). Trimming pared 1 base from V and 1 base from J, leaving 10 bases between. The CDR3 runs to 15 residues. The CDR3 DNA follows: TGTGCCAGCAGTTTAGACAGGACACCCCAAGAGACCCAGTACTTC. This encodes CASSLDRTPQETQYF.

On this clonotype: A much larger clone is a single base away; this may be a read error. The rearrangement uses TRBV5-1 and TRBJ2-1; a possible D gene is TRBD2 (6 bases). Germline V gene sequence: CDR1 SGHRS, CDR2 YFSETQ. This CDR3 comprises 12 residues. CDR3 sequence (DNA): TGCACCAGCAGCTTGGCAGGAGGGGAGCAGTTCTTC. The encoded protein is CTSSLAGGEQFF.

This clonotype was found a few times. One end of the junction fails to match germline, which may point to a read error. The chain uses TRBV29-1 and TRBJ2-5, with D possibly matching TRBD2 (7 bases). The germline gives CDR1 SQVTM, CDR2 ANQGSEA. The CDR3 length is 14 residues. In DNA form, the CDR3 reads TGCAGCGTTCAAGAGGGGGGGTACCAAGAGACCCAGTACTTC. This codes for CSVQEGGYQETQYF.

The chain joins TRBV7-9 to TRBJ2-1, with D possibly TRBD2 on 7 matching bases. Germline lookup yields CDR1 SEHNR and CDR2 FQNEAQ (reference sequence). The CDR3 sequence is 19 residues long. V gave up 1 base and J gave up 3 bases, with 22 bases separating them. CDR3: CASSLVGFTGGYGYNEQFF. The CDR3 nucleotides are TGTGCCAGCAGCTTAGTTGGTTTCACGGGGGGCTATGGCTACAATGAGCAGTTCTTC.

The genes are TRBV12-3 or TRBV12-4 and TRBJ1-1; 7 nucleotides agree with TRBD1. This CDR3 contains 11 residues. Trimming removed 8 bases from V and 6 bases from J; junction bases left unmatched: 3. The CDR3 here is CASGQGAEAFF. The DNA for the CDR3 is TGTGCCAGCGGGCAGGGGGCTGAAGCTTTCTTT.

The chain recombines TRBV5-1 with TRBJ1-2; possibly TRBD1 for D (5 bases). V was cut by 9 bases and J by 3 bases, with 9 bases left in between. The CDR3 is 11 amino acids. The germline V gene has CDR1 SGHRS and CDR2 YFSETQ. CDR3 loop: CAIQGDYGYTF. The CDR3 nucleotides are TGCGCCATCCAGGGTGACTATGGCTACACCTTC.

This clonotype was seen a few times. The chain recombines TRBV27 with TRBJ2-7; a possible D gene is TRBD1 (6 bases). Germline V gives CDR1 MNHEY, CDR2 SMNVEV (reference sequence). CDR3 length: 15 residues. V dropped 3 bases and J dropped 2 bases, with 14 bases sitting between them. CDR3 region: CASSFNRDFPYEQYF. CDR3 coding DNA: TGTGCCAGCAGTTTTAACAGGGATTTCCCCTACGAGCAGTACTTC.

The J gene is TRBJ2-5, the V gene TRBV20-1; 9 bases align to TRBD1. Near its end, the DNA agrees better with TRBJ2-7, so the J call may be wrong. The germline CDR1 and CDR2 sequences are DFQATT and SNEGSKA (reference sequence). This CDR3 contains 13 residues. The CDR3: CSAQTGGSYEQYF. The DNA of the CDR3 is TGCAGTGCTCAGACAGGGGGCTCCTACGAGCAGTACTTC.

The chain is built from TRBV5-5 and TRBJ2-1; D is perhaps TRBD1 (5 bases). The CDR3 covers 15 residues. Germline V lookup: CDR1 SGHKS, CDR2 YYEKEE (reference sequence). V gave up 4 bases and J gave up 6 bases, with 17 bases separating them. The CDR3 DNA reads TGTGCCAGCAGCCTGGGGCTAGTCTGGCCCAATGAGCAGTTCTTC. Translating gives CASSLGLVWPNEQFF.

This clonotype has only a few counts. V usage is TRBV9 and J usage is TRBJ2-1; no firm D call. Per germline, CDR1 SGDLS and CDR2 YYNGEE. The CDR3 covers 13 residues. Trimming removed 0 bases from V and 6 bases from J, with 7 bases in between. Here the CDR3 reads CASSVVSSNEQFF. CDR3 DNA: TGTGCCAGCAGCGTAGTGTCGAGCAATGAGCAGTTCTTC.

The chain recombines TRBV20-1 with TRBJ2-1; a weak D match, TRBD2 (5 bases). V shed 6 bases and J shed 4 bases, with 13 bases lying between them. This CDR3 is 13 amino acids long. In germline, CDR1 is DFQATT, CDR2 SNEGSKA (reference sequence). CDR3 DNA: TGCAGTGCCTGGCGTGGGGAGTACAATGAGCAGTTCTTC. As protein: CSAWRGEYNEQFF.

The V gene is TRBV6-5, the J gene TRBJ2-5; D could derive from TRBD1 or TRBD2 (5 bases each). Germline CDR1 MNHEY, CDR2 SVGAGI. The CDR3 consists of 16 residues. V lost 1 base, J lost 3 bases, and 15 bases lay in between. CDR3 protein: CASSYWPLEGKETQYF. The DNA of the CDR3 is TGTGCCAGCAGTTACTGGCCCCTTGAGGGGAAAGAGACCCAGTACTTC.

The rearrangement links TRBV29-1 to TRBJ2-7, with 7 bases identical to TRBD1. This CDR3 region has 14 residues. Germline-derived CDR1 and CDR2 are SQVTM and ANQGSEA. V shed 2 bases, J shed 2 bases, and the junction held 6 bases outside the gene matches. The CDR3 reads CSVENTDRAYEQYF. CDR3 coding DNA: TGCAGCGTTGAAAATACCGACAGGGCCTACGAGCAGTACTTC.

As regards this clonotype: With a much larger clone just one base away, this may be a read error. The CDR3 region has the DNA TGTGCCAGCAGCAAGCTAGCGAGAGGAGGAGAGCAGTACTTC. This encodes CASSKLARGGEQYF. The rearrangement uses TRBV13 and TRBJ2-5; D possibly corresponds to TRBD2 (6 bases). CDR1 and CDR2 from the germline V gene are PRHDT and FYEKMQ (reference sequence). V was pared by 5 bases and J by 11 bases, with 21 bases between. This CDR3 spans 14 amino acids.

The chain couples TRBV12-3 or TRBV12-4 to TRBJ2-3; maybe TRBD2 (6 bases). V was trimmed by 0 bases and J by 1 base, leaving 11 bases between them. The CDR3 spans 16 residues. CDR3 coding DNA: TGTGCCAGCAGTTTAGCCATCGGCGGGGGCACAGATACGCAGTATTTT. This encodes CASSLAIGGGTDTQYF.

In DNA, the CDR3 is TGTGCCAGCCCGGGACAGAACACTGAAGCTTTCTTT. Protein sequence: CASPGQNTEAFF. The rearrangement uses TRBV6-1 and TRBJ1-1; possible D gene TRBD1, 6 bases. V lost 8 bases and J 1 base, leaving 8 bases between the germline ends. Germline loops: CDR1 MNHNS, CDR2 SASEGT. The CDR3 consists of 12 residues.

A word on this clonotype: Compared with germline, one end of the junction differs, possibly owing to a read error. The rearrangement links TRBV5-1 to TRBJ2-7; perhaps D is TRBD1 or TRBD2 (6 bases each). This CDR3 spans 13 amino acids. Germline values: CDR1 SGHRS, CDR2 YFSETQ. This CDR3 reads CASRPPGAYEQCF. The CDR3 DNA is TGCGCCAGCAGACCACCGGGGGCCTACGAGCAGTGCTTC. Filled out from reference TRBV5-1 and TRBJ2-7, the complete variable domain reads KAGVTQTPRYLIKTRGQQVTLSCSPISGHRSVSWYQQTPGQGLQFLFEYFSETQRNKGNFPGRFSGRQFSNSRSEMNVSTLELGDSALYLCASRPPGAYEQCFGPGTRLTVT.